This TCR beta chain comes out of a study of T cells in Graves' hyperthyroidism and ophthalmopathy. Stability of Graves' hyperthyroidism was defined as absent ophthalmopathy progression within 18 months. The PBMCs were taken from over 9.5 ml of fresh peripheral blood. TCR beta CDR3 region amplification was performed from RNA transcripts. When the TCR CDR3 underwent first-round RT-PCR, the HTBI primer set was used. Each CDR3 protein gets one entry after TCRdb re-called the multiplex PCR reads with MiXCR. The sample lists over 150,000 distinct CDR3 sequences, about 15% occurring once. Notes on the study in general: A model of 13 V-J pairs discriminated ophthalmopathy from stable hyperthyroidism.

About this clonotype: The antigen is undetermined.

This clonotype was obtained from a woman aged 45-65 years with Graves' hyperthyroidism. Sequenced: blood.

The CDR3, as DNA: TGCAGTGCTAGGTTAGCGGGAGGGCCCAGCTCCTACGAGCAGTACTTC. Translation gives CSARLAGGPSSYEQYF. The rearrangement links TRBV20-1 to TRBJ2-7; 11 bases match TRBD2. The CDR3 spans 16 residues. Germline lookup yields CDR1 DFQATT and CDR2 SNEGSKA (reference sequence). The trim removed 3 bases at V and 0 bases at J, leaving 7 bases unmatched.